This T cell receptor beta chain was sequenced for a study of OX40 agonist ivuxolimab in advanced cancers. About the study: The dose-escalation cohort was roughly 84% male, with a mean age of 60 years, ranging about 20 to 85. Partial responses occurred in three patients (one hepatocellular carcinoma, two cutaneous melanoma).

Using immunoSEQ multiplex PCR, the repertoire was profiled, and TCRdb retains in-frame clones only, with some absent. The sample shows around 100,000 clones, 90% of them seen only once. The study's findings and limits: Individuals who were partial responders at 0.1-3.0 mg/kg had clonal expansion that ranked among the lowest.

Concerning this clone: Its antigen is as yet unknown.

The CDR3 totals 17 residues. V lost 8 bases, J lost 4 bases, and 24 bases lay in between. Germline assignment: CDR1 MDHEN and CDR2 SYDVKM. The clonotype originates from an adult with an advanced solid tumor such as melanoma, head and neck, liver or kidney cancer. V gene TRBV28 combines with J gene TRBJ1-3, with D possibly TRBD1 on 6 matching bases. The sample consisted of CD4+ or CD8+ T cells sorted from blood, taken in a trial of the OX40 agonist ivuxolimab. The CDR3 DNA reads TGTGCCAGCCGACGTCTAGGACAGTGGCTAACGGGAAACACCATATATTTT. It encodes CASRRLGQWLTGNTIYF.